This T cell receptor (beta chain) was identified in a study of a mutant IDH1 vaccine in newly diagnosed glioma. Looking at the study overall: Radiotherapy alone preceded vaccination by 4-6 weeks; alternatively, vaccination started with temozolomide cycles. Earlier therapy was either radiotherapy, temozolomide, or both, and most got both.

The data were produced by immunoSEQ multiplex PCR, yet TCRdb's version contains in-frame clones alone and is incomplete. The table records about 28,000 clones, approximately 80% of them present only once. Trimming shortened V by 5 bases and J by 8 bases, and 15 bases separated the two germline ends. Germline CDR1 reads SGHNT; CDR2 reads YENEEA. This CDR3 has 13 amino acids. Details on this clone: Antigen unknown.

Stated time point: week 23, last vaccination. Doses of 300 ug of mutant IDH1 20-mer peptide were given with topical imiquimod. There were new WHO grade 3 or 4 astrocytomas in the donors, and these were IDH1-mutant and ATRX-lost. The sample in question was PBMCs, obtained from a glioma patient whose treatment included an IDH1 peptide vaccine. The chain joins TRBV11-3 to TRBJ1-1; D perhaps matches TRBD1 (5 bases). This clonotype was sampled from a woman younger than 45 with glioma. CDR3 sequence reads: CASSPGVGDEAFF. CDR3 bases: TGTGCCAGCAGCCCCGGTGTGGGGGACGAAGCTTTCTTT.